What follows describes a single T cell receptor beta chain. Its antigen is unknown. Time point described: cycle 4 day 1 (C4D1), after less than 7 weeks of nivolumab. Brentuximab vedotin exposure varied among the patients, all of whom had relapsed after autologous stem cell transplantation. The patients, who had relapsed/refractory classical Hodgkin lymphoma, achieved best responses of complete response, partial response or progressive disease. Method: immunoSEQ multiplex PCR; TCRdb's copy keeps in-frame clones and lacks some. The repertoire holds 64,000 or so clones, with 91% as singletons. The sample belongs to a study of PD-1 blockade in classical Hodgkin lymphoma. Study-wide results and caveats: Some patients started nivolumab under 1 year after ASCT, and they were excluded. As was reported, newly diagnosed patients showed lower baseline TCR diversity than healthy donors did. The baseline diversity of complete responders showed similarity to that of newly diagnosed patients.

Germline V lookup: CDR1 SGHVS, CDR2 FNYEAQ. V lost 0 bases and J lost 2, with 10 bases in between. CDR3 size: 15 residues. V and J are TRBV7-6 and TRBJ2-5; D gene unclear. This TCR derives from a human donor with classical Hodgkin lymphoma. This specimen was peripheral blood mononuclear cells (PBMCs), taken before the fourth cycle of nivolumab. CDR3 residues: CASSLAWGGQETQYF. CDR3 bases: TGTGCCAGCAGCTTAGCCTGGGGTGGTCAAGAGACCCAGTACTTC.